In this sample, the clone carrying this TCR beta chain turned up once. In the study's own analysis: Amplifying reference gene primers gave estimates of nucleated cell counts. The repertoire was sequenced with immunoSEQ multiplex PCR; TCRdb's copy has only in-frame clones and lacks some. From that table come the V and J calls and clone size; the DNA was used to work out D and trimming. Of a few hundred thousand clones listed, around nine tenths are singletons. The data were obtained in a study of blood T cell repertoires in COVID-19. In the study overall: Researchers got acute and convalescent COVID-19 samples from the United States, Italy and Spain. T cells, B-cell-depleted T cells, or PBMCs supplied cDNA or gDNA.

CDR1 and CDR2 (germline): SGHTA, FQGTGA. The V end was cut by 3 bases, the J end by 2 bases, with 14 bases between. The CDR3 is 16 amino acids. The specimen was peripheral blood. V and J are TRBV7-3 and TRBJ2-1; a weak D match, TRBD2 (6 bases). The origin of this receptor is a human donor in a cohort sampled during active COVID-19. The CDR3 reads CASSLGGPGPYNEQFF. The CDR3 bases are TGTGCCAGCAGCTTGGGGGGACCAGGTCCCTACAATGAGCAGTTCTTC.